The clone carrying this TCR beta chain was recorded many times. Its antigen is undetermined. CDR3 size: 16 residues. Germline assignment: CDR1 LGHNA and CDR2 YSLEER. Trimming took off 0 bases at V and 5 bases at J, with 16 bases between the two ends. The data are from a study of response to subunit inactivated influenza vaccine. TCRdb called the RT-PCR reads again in MiXCR, with one record for every CDR3 protein. The sample carries roughly 180,000 distinct CDR3 sequences, around 8.8% recorded once. Study findings and constraints: Each seasonal influenza vaccination recruits few new T cells, the authors suggested.

The sequence came from a man between 45 and 60 years old who received an inactivated influenza vaccine. The chain joins TRBV4-3 to TRBJ2-5; tentatively, D is TRBD1 (7 bases). The sample in question was non-naive T cells sorted from PBMCs, obtained on the day of vaccination. The CDR3 region has the DNA TGCGCCAGCAGCCAAGACGGGACTGACAGGGCGGAGACCCAGTACTTC. It yields the protein CASSQDGTDRAETQYF.